Sequencing of this TCR beta chain was carried out in a study of cytomegalovirus exposure and HLA in healthy donors (dated 2017 in TCRdb). General notes on the study: The 666 repertoires of the first cohort and the roughly 110 validation repertoires were produced on the same platform, according to a later analysis. The study aimed to test whether signatures of past pathogen exposure could be identified by cataloging public T cell receptors. In addition to the first cohort of 666 subjects, a separate validation cohort of 120 different subjects was used. High-throughput TCR immunosequencing, statistical association of individual TCRs with disease status, and machine learning were combined to predict cytomegalovirus infection status. Summary of the overall study and its limitations: The study gave a list of around 170 TCR beta chains associated with cytomegalovirus. According to the authors, the approach could potentially be generalized to other disease states and immunological phenotypes. Of the cluster scores, 94% were above 0 in a later analysis, which found that TCRs clustered in the first cohort also tended to co-occur in the 120 or so validation repertoires. In vitro tests confirmed that a few of the cytomegalovirus-associated TCR beta chains recognize cytomegalovirus antigens. While some public TCRs were present in many individuals, most TCR sequences turned up only very rarely across donors. The validation cohort had no HLA typing available for a later analysis, so co-occurrence within that cohort was assessed over all 130 or so repertoires. The classifier was reported to diagnose cytomegalovirus status with high specificity and sensitivity in both the original cohort and the validation cohort.

Concerning this clone: Its specific antigen is unknown. No base qualities exist here, and no much larger clone lies one base off it.

The donors belonged to the validation cohort of over a hundred subjects, which was separate from the approximately 700-subject first cohort. Trimming removed 5 bases from V and 5 bases from J; the gene matches leave 8 bases unexplained. CDR1 WNHNN and CDR2 SYGVQD were looked up in the germline V gene (reference sequence). The CDR3 measures 15 amino acids from cysteine to phenylalanine. The kept DNA is CDR3 alone, 45 bases in frame from the first base. Library preparation employed the immunoSEQ multiplex PCR assay. Per the original workflow: To diagnose cytomegalovirus status from the catalog of TCR beta chain sequences, a statistical classification framework was built. The table comes from immuneACCESS by way of TCRdb, which keeps in-frame sequences with V and J called. Part of the clones is missing from these tables; in studies checked, under half for an unresolved V gene and the rest for unknown reasons. V, J and clone size are those of that table, while D and trimming were read from the DNA. Here the sample has 160,000 or so clones; more than 70% occur a single time. The top ten hold around 9.6% of the sample.

The sequenced sample was PBMCs. The receptor was derived from a man aged 25 to 40 in good health and CMV-seropositive. The rearranged chain carries TRBV10-1 and TRBJ1-1; 10 bases in between match TRBD1. The DNA sequence is TGCGCCAGCAGTCCCGGACAGGGGGAATGGACTGAAGCTTTCTTT. Its translation reads: CASSPGQGEWTEAFF.